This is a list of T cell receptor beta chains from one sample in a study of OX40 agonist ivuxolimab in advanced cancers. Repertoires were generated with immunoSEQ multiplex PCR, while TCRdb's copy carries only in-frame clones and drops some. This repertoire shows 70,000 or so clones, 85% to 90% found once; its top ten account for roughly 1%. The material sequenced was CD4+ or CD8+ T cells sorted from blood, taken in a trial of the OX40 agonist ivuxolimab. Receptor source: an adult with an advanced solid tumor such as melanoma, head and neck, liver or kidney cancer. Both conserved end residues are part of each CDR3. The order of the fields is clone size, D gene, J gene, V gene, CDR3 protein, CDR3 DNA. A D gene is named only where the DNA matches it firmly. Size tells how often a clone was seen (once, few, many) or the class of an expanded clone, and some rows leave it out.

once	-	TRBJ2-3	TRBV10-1	CASSRTNTDTQYF	TGCGCCAGCAGCCGGACTAACACAGATACGCAGTATTTT
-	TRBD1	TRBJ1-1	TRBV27	CASSFLGQGAKTEAFF	TGTGCCAGCAGTTTCTTGGGACAGGGGGCGAAGACTGAAGCTTTCTTT
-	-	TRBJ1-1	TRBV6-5	CASSPQVNTEAFF	TGTGCCAGCAGCCCACAGGTGAACACTGAAGCTTTCTTT
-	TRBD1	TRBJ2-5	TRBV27	CASSSAPGQGVETQYF	TGTGCCAGCAGTTCCGCCCCGGGACAGGGGGTAGAGACCCAGTACTTC
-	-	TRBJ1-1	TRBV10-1	CARRPKACTEAFF	TGCGCCCGCCGGCCGAAGGCCTGCACTGAAGCTTTCTTT
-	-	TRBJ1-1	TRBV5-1	CASSLGILRQMNTEAFF	TGCGCCAGCAGCTTGGGCATTTTGCGACAGATGAACACTGAAGCTTTCTTT
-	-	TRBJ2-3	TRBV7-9	CASTLTDTQYF	TGTGCCAGCACCCTCACAGATACGCAGTATTTT
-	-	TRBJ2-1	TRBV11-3	CASSPGEGAIYNEQFF	TGTGCCAGCAGCCCAGGTGAGGGTGCTATATACAATGAGCAGTTCTTC
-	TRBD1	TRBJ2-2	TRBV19	CASSRTGGWTGELFF	TGTGCCAGTAGCCGCACAGGGGGCTGGACCGGGGAGCTGTTTTTT
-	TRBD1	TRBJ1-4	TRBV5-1	CASSLVGQLNEKLFF	TGCGCCAGCAGCTTGGTGGGACAGCTTAATGAAAAACTGTTTTTT
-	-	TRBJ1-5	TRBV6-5	CASSYSSGGSDQPQHF	TGTGCCAGCAGTTACTCTAGCGGGGGCAGTGATCAGCCCCAGCATTTT
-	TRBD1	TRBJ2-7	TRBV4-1	CASSQPDRVDEQYF	TGCGCCAGCAGCCAGCCAGACAGGGTAGACGAGCAGTACTTC
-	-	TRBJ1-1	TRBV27	CASSPRASNTEAFF	TGTGCCAGCAGTCCTCGGGCCTCGAACACTGAAGCTTTCTTT
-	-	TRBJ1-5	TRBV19	CASNPGQNQPQHF	TGTGCCAGTAACCCCGGACAAAATCAGCCCCAGCATTTT
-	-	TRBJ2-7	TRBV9	CASSPRAKASYEQYF	TGTGCCAGCAGCCCGAGGGCTAAGGCCTCCTACGAGCAGTACTTC